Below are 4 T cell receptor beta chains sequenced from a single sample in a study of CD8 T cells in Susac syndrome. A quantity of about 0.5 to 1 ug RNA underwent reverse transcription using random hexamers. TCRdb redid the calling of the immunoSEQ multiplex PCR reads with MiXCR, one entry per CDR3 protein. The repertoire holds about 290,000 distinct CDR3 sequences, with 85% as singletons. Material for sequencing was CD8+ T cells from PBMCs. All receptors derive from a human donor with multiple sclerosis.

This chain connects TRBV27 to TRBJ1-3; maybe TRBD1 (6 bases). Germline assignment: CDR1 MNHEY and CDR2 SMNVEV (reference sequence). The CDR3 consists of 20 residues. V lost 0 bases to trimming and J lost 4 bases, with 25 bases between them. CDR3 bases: TGTGCCAGCAGTTTATCTAACTACCGGGACACCTCCGAGGGGGGAAACACCATATATTTT. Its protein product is CASSLSNYRDTSEGGNTIYF.

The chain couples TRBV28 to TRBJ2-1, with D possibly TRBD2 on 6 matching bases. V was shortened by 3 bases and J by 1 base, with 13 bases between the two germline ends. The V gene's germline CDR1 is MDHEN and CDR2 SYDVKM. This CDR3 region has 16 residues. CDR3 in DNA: TGTGCCAGCAGTTTGGGGGACTCCCCGTCCTACAATGAGCAGTTCTTC. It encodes CASSLGDSPSYNEQFF.

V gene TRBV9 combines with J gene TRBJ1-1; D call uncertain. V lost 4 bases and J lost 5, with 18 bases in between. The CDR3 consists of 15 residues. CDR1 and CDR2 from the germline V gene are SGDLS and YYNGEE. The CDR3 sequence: CASSPLGRRRTEAFF. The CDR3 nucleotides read TGTGCCAGCAGCCCACTCGGGCGAAGGAGAACTGAAGCTTTCTTT.

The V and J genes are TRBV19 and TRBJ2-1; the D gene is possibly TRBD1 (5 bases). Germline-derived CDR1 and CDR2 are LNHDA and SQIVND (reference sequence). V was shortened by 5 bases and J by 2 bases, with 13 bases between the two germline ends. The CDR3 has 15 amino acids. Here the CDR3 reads CASSGVRAPYNEQFF. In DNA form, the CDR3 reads TGTGCCAGTAGTGGGGTCAGGGCCCCCTACAATGAGCAGTTCTTC.